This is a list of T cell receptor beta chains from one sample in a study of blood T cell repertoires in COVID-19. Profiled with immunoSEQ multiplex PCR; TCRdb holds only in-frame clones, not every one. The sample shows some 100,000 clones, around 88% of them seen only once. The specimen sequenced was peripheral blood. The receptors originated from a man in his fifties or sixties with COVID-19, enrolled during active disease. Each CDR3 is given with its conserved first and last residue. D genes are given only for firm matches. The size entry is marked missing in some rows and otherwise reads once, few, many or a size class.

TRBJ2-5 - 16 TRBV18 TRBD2 TGTGCCAGCTCACCAGGGACTAGTCTTCTGAAAGAGACCCAGTACTTC CASSPGTSLLKETQYF
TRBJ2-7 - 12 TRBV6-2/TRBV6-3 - TGTGCCAGCAGTTCTTGGAGCCTCGAGCAGTACTTC CASSSWSLEQYF
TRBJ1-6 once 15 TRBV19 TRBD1 TGTGCCAGTAGTTCCGGGACAGGGGGCGGTTCACCCCTCCACTTT CASSSGTGGGSPLHF
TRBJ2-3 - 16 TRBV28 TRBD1 TGTGCCAGCAGCGAAGCCGGGACAGGGGGTGGAGATACGCAGTATTTT CASSEAGTGGGDTQYF
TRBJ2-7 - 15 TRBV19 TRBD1 TGTGCCAGTAGGGGGGGACAGGGGAGATTCGACGAGCAGTACTTC CASRGGQGRFDEQYF
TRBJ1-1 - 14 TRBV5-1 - TGCGCCAGCAGCCCCCAGGGCCAAGGGCTTTACGCTTTCTTT CASSPQGQGLYAFF
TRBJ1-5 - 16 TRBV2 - TGTGCCAGCAGGCTCGGCGGGGGGAGGAGCAATCAGCCCCAGCATTTT CASRLGGGRSNQPQHF
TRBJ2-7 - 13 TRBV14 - TGTGCCAGCAGCCTCCTCGAGGAGGACGAGCAGTACTTC CASSLLEEDEQYF
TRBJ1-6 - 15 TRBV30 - TGTGCCTGGAGTACGACAGGAGTAATTAATTCACCCCTCCACTTT CAWSTTGVINSPLHF
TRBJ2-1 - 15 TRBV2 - TGTGCCAGCACCGTACGGGGGGCCGGGGTGAATGAGCAGTTCTTC CASTVRGAGVNEQFF
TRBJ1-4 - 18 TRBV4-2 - TGTGCCAGCAGCCAAGATGGACGCCGAAGGGGCACTAATGAAAAACTGTTTTTT CASSQDGRRRGTNEKLFF
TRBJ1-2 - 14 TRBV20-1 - TGCAGTGCTAGTGGCCCAGGGGCAGGTTATGGCTACACCTTC CSASGPGAGYGYTF
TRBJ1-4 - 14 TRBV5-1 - TGCGCCAGCAGCTTAGGACAGCCGGGTGAAAAACTGTTTTTT CASSLGQPGEKLFF
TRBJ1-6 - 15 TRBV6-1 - TGTGCCAGCAGTGAATCCGGGACTCAGAGTTCACCCCTCCACTTT CASSESGTQSSPLHF
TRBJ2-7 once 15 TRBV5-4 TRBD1 TGTGCCAGCAGCTTGGTAGACAGGGGGGACCACGAGCAGTACTTC CASSLVDRGDHEQYF
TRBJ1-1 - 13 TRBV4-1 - TGCGCCAGCAGCCAAGAAGGGGAGGCTGAAGCTTTCTTT CASSQEGEAEAFF
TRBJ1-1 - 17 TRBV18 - TGTGCCAGCTCACCATTGGTATCCTACCCCATGAACACTGAAGCTTTCTTT CASSPLVSYPMNTEAFF
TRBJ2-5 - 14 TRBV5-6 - TGTGCCAGCAGCTCCCAGGGGACCCAAGAGACCCAGTACTTC CASSSQGTQETQYF
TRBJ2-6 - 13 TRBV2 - TGTGCCAGCGGGCAAGGTGGGGCCAACGTCCTGACTTTC CASGQGGANVLTF